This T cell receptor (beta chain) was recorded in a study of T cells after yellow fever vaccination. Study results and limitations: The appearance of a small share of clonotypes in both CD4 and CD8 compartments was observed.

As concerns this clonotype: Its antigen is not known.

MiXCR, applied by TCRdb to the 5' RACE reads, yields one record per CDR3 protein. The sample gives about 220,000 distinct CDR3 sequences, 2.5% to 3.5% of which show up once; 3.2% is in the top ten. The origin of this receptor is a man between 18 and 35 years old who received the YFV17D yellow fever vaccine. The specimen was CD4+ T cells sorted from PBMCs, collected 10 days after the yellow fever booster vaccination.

The CDR3 spells CSAEGDSLQETQYF. CDR3 DNA: TGCAGTGCTGAGGGGGACAGCCTCCAAGAGACCCAGTACTTC. The chain links TRBV20-1 to TRBJ2-5, with 7 bases identical to TRBD1. The V gene's germline CDR1 is DFQATT and CDR2 SNEGSKA (reference sequence). This CDR3 region has 14 residues. The V segment lost 5 bases and the J segment 1 base; nucleotides outside the gene matches: 7.